The rows below give T cell receptor beta chains drawn from one sample of a study of blood T cell repertoires in COVID-19. Only in-frame clones appear in the TCRdb table, and some are missing; sequencing was by immunoSEQ multiplex PCR. The data show 79,000 or so clones, about 87% seen once. Material for sequencing was peripheral blood. These receptors all come from a human donor in a cohort sampled during active COVID-19. Both conserved end residues are part of each CDR3. Fields, in order: CDR3 protein, clone size, V gene. Rows give clone size only sometimes, using once, few, many, or a class for an expanded clone.

CDR3 protein: CASSPLGRGIPEAFF
clone size: .
V gene: TRBV18

CDR3 protein: CAWKSGSLNEKLFF
clone size: .
V gene: TRBV30

CDR3 protein: CASSSVAGRGQYF
clone size: .
V gene: TRBV6-5

CDR3 protein: CATSDWVAGGYNEQFF
clone size: .
V gene: TRBV24-1

CDR3 protein: CASSGGTYNEQFF
clone size: .
V gene: TRBV2

CDR3 protein: CASSLRAGELFF
clone size: .
V gene: TRBV27

CDR3 protein: CASSLGVGGASSLTYEQYF
clone size: .
V gene: TRBV7-9

CDR3 protein: CASTYTGTGTYEQYF
clone size: .
V gene: TRBV11-2

CDR3 protein: CASSVAGVGAFF
clone size: .
V gene: TRBV6-5

CDR3 protein: CASSRQGGGGTDTQYF
clone size: .
V gene: TRBV27

CDR3 protein: CASSLGLAGGSTDTQYF
clone size: .
V gene: TRBV5-1

CDR3 protein: CASSLAGNQGGGTQYF
clone size: .
V gene: TRBV11-2

CDR3 protein: CASRITGARAEQYF
clone size: once
V gene: TRBV2

CDR3 protein: CASSLKAGAGANVLTF
clone size: once
V gene: TRBV5-4

CDR3 protein: CASSFSGVPYEQYF
clone size: once
V gene: TRBV7-8